This T cell receptor beta chain originates from a study of cytomegalovirus exposure and HLA in healthy donors. As for the study in general: The roughly 100 million unique TCR beta sequences, from about 180 million T cells, were found by an earlier analysis. Study-wide results and limits: The authors enumerated over 150 TCR beta chains as linked to cytomegalovirus.

PCR employed 60 Vbeta and 13 Jbeta primers. Only in-frame clones appear in the TCRdb table, and some are missing; sequencing was by immunoSEQ multiplex PCR. The sample contains under 200,000 clones, 80% of which appear only once. Concerning this clone itself: Its antigen is as yet unknown.

Trimming took off 2 bases at V and 1 base at J, with 12 bases between the two ends. CDR3 length: 15 residues. CDR1 is SGHDT and CDR2 is YYEEEE in the germline V gene. The gene calls are TRBV5-6 and TRBJ1-1; weak D call: TRBD1 (5 bases). The receptor was isolated from a man aged 35-49 years in good health and CMV-seronegative. The sequenced sample consisted of PBMCs. The CDR3 coding sequence is TGTGCCAGCAGCTTTAGGGGTAGGGGGAACACTGAAGCTTTCTTT. This encodes CASSFRGRGNTEAFF.